The sequence of this T cell receptor beta chain was determined in a study of blood T cell repertoires in COVID-19. V trimming: 3 bases; J trimming: 1 base; junction bases outside the gene matches: 5. Germline CDR1 reads SGHRS; CDR2 reads YFSETQ. There are 16 residues in the CDR3. Data came from immunoSEQ multiplex PCR; TCRdb stores just in-frame clones and leaves some out. Altogether about 82,000 clones are present, roughly 80% being singletons, with the ten largest covering about a sixth. The clonotype comes from a man at least 80 years old with active or convalescent COVID-19. The J gene is TRBJ2-5, the V gene TRBV5-1; TRBD2 agrees at 11 bases. The sequenced material came from peripheral blood. CDR3 sequence: CASSSVAGGSQETQYF. The DNA for the CDR3 is TGCGCCAGCAGCTCCGTAGCGGGAGGGAGCCAAGAGACCCAGTACTTC. Variable domain in full (rest from reference TRBV5-1 and TRBJ2-5): KAGVTQTPRYLIKTRGQQVTLSCSPISGHRSVSWYQQTPGQGLQFLFEYFSETQRNKGNFPGRFSGRQFSNSRSEMNVSTLELGDSALYLCASSSVAGGSQETQYFGPGTRLLVL.